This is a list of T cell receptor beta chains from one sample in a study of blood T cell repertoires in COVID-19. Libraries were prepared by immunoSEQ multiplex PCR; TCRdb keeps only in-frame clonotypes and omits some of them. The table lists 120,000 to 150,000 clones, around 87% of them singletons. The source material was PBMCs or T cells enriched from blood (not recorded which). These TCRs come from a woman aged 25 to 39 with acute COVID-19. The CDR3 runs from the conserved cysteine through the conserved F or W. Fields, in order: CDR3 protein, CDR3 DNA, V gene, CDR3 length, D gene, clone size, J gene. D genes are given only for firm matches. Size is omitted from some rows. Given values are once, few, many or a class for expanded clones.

CSVEGLGLETQYF TGCAGCGTTGAAGGGCTGGGGCTGGAGACCCAGTACTTC TRBV29-1 13 - medium-sized TRBJ2-5
CASSDGSGGAAYEQYF TGTGCCAGCAGCGACGGGTCAGGGGGCGCGGCCTACGAGCAGTACTTC TRBV9 16 TRBD1 - TRBJ2-7
CASSQAQETQYF TGTGCCAGCAGCCAAGCGCAAGAGACCCAGTACTTC TRBV5-4 12 - - TRBJ2-5
CASTDGYQETQYF TGTGCCAGCACCGACGGGTACCAAGAGACCCAGTACTTC TRBV7-2 13 - - TRBJ2-5
CASSGRTGGAETQYF TGCGCCAGCAGCGGACGGACAGGGGGCGCAGAGACCCAGTACTTC TRBV5-1 15 TRBD1 - TRBJ2-5
CAGAGTGRYEQYF TGTGCCGGGGCCGGGACAGGGCGCTACGAGCAGTACTTC TRBV2 13 TRBD1 - TRBJ2-7
CASSPGWASGAITDTQYF TGCGCCAGCAGCCCGGGGTGGGCTAGCGGGGCTATCACAGATACGCAGTATTTT TRBV5-1 18 TRBD2 - TRBJ2-3
CASRRWTGDNEQFF TGTGCCAGCAGACGATGGACAGGGGATAATGAGCAGTTCTTC TRBV3-1/TRBV3-2 14 TRBD1 once TRBJ2-1
CATSDLYEQYF TGTGCCACCAGTGACCTTTACGAGCAGTACTTC TRBV24-1 11 - once TRBJ2-7
CASSSLTSGPYNEQFF TGTGCCAGCAGCTCCCTCACTAGCGGCCCTTACAATGAGCAGTTCTTC TRBV11-3 16 TRBD2 - TRBJ2-1
CASRLAGGSVQYF TGTGCCAGTAGACTAGCGGGAGGGTCCGTCCAGTACTTC TRBV19 13 TRBD2 - TRBJ2-7
CASSWARELGTGELFF TGTGCCAGCAGTTGGGCGCGGGAGTTAGGCACCGGGGAGCTGTTTTTT TRBV28 16 TRBD2 - TRBJ2-2
CASSQVVLASDEQFF TGTGCCAGCAGCCAAGTCGTCCTAGCGTCAGATGAGCAGTTCTTC TRBV3-1/TRBV3-2 15 - - TRBJ2-1
CASSPDWGDEQFF TGTGCCAGCTCACCGGATTGGGGGGATGAGCAGTTCTTC TRBV18 13 - - TRBJ2-1
CASSEQGNTGELFF TGTGCCAGCAGTGAACAGGGGAACACCGGGGAGCTGTTTTTT TRBV6-1 14 - - TRBJ2-2